Ten or more counts support the clone carrying this T cell receptor beta chain. This CDR3 is built from 18 residues. After removal of 5 bases from V and 1 base from J, the junction contained 13 bases not matched to a gene. Germline values: CDR1 SGHTA, CDR2 FQGTGA. This record belongs to a study of T cells after yellow fever vaccination. Overall study: The fractions with low cell numbers were processed using SMART-Seq v4 Ultra Low Input.

TCRdb recomputed calls from the 5' RACE reads with MiXCR, one row per CDR3 protein. The sample records tens of thousands of distinct CDR3 sequences, approximately 5% being singletons. Study conclusions and caveats: Sorting of memory subsets on day 0 yielded almost no detectable vaccine-responding clonotypes.

The sequencing used PBMCs, either bulk or a sorted T-cell subset (CD4+, CD8+, memory, or dextramer-sorted; not recorded which), collected 15 days after the yellow fever booster vaccination. The chain joins TRBV7-3 to TRBJ2-2, with 7 bases that match TRBD2. The sequence came from a man aged 25 to 45 who received the YFV17D yellow fever vaccine. As DNA, the CDR3 is TGTGCCAGCAGCCTCAAGGTCGGGGGGACGTTGAACACCGGGGAGCTGTTTTTT. This encodes CASSLKVGGTLNTGELFF. Full variable domain (remainder filled in from reference TRBV7-3 and TRBJ2-2): GAGVSQTPSNKVTEKGKYVELRCDPISGHTALYWYRQSLGQGPEFLIYFQGTGAADDSGLPNDRFFAVRPEGSVSTLKIQRTERGDSAVYLCASSLKVGGTLNTGELFFGEGSRLTVL.